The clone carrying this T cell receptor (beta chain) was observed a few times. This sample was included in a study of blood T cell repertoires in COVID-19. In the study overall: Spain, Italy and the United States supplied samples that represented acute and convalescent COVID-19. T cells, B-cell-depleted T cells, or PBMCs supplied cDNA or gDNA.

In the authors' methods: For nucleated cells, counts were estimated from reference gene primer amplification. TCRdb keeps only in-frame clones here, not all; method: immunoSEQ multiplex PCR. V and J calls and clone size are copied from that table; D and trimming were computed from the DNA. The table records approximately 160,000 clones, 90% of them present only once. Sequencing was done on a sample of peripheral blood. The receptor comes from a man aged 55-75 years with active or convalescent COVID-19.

The CDR3 DNA reads as TGTGCCAGCAGCCTCGGACTAGCCGGAGGCGAGCAGTTCTTC. Its protein is CASSLGLAGGEQFF. The chain links TRBV3-1 (or the pseudogene TRBV3-2) to TRBJ2-1; the match to TRBD2 covers 8 bases. With V trimmed by 4 bases and J by 10 bases, 9 bases remained unmatched. The germline V gene encodes CDR1 LGHDT and CDR2 YNNKEL (reference sequence). The length of the CDR3 is 14 residues.